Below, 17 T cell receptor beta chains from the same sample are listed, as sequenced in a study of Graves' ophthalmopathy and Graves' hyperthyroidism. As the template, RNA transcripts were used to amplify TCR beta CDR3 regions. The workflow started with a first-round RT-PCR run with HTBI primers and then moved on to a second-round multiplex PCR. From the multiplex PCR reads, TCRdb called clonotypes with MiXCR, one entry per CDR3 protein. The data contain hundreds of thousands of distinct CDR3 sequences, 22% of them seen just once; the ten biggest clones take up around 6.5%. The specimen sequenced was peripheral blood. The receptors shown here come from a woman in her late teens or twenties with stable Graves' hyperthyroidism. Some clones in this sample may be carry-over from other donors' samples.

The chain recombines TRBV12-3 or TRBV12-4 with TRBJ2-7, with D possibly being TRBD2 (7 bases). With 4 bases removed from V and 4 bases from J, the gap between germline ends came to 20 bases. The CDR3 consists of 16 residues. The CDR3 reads CASSSQGGGDKYEQYF. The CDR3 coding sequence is TGTGCCAGCAGTTCCCAAGGGGGGGGGGATAAATACGAGCAGTACTTC.

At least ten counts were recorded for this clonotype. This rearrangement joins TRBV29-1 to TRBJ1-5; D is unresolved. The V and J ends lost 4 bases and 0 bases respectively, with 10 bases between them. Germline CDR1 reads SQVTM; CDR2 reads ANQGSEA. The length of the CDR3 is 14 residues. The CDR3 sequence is CSVGEGYSNQPQHF. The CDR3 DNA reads TGCAGCGTTGGCGAAGGCTATAGCAATCAGCCCCAGCATTTT.

The CDR3 DNA sequence: TGTGCCAGCAGTTTATCACTGGGCGAGAATTCCTACGAGCAGTACTTC. Translated, it gives CASSLSLGENSYEQYF. J is TRBJ2-7 and V is TRBV27; D remains unclear. This CDR3 spans 16 amino acids. The V gene's germline CDR1 is MNHEY and CDR2 SMNVEV (reference sequence). Trimming cost V 0 bases and J 1 base, with 13 bases left between them.

The DNA for the CDR3 is TGCGCCAGCAGCCACTTAAGGCAGGACCACACCGGGGAGCTGTTTTTT. It translates to CASSHLRQDHTGELFF. The V call is TRBV4-1, the J call TRBJ2-2; no reliable D call. The V gene lost 3 bases and the J gene lost 3 bases, with 14 bases spanning the gap. In germline, CDR1 is MGHRA, CDR2 YSYEKL. CDR3 length equals 16 residues.

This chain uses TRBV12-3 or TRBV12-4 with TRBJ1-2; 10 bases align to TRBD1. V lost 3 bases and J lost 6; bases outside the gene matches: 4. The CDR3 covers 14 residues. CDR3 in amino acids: CASSFAGTGDGYTF. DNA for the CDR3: TGTGCCAGCAGTTTCGCCGGGACAGGGGATGGCTACACCTTC.

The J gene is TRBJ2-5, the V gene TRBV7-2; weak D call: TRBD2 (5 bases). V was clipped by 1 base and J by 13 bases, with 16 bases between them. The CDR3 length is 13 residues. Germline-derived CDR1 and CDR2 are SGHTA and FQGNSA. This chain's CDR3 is CASSLEEDGEGYF. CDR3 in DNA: TGTGCCAGCAGCTTAGAGGAGGACGGCGAAGGGTACTTC.

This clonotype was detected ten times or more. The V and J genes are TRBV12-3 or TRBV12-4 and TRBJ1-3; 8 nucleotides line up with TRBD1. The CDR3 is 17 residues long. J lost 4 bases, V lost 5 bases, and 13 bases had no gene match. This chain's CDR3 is CASSLPTGGYEGNTIYF. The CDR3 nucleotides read TGTGCCAGCAGTCTACCTACAGGGGGTTATGAAGGAAACACCATATATTTT.

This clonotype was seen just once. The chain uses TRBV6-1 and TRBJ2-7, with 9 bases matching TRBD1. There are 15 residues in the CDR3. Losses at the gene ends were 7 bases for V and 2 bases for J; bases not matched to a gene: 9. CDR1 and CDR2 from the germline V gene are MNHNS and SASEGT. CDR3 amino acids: CASTDHDRGAYEQYF. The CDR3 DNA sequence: TGTGCCAGCACTGACCACGACAGGGGGGCCTACGAGCAGTACTTC.

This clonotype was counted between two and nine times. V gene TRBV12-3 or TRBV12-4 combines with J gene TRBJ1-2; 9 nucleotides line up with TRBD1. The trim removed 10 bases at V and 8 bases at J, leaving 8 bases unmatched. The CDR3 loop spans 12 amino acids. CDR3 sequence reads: CATRTGVLGYTF. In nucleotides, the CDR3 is TGTGCCACCAGGACAGGGGTTTTGGGCTACACCTTC.

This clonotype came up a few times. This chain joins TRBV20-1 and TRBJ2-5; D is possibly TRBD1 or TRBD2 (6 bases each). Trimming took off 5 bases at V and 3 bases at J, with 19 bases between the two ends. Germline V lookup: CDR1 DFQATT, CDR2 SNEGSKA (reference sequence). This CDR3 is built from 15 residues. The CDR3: CSAARTPGAKETQYF. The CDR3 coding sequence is TGCAGTGCTGCCCGTACCCCGGGGGCGAAAGAGACCCAGTACTTC.

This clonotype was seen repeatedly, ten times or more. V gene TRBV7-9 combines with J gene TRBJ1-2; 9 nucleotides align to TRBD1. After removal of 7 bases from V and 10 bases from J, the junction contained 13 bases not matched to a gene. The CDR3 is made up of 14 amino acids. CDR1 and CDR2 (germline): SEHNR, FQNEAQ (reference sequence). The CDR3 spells CASTTTGDRVDYTF. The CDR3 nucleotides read TGTGCCAGCACCACAACGGGGGACAGGGTCGACTACACCTTC.

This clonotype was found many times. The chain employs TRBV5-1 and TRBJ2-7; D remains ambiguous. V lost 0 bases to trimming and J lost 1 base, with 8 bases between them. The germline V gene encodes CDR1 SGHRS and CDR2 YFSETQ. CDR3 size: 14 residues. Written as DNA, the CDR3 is TGCGCCAGCAGCTTGGACAGCCCATCCTACGAGCAGTACTTC. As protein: CASSLDSPSYEQYF.

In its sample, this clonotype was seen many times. CDR3 amino acids: CASSFLDEQFF. DNA for the CDR3: TGTGCCAGCAGCTTCCTAGATGAGCAGTTCTTC. This chain links TRBV7-2 with TRBJ2-1; no definite D call. Between the trimmed V and J ends, which lost 3 bases and 8 bases, there was a span of 5 bases. The CDR3 is 11 amino acids. CDR1 is SGHTA and CDR2 is FQGNSA in the germline V gene.

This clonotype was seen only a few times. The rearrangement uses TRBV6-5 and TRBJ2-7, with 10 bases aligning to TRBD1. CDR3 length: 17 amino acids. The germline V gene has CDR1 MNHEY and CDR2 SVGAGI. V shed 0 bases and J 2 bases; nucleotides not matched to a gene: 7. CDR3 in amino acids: CASSYSEGDRGTYEQYF. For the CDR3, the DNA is TGTGCCAGCAGTTACTCGGAAGGGGACAGGGGCACCTACGAGCAGTACTTC.

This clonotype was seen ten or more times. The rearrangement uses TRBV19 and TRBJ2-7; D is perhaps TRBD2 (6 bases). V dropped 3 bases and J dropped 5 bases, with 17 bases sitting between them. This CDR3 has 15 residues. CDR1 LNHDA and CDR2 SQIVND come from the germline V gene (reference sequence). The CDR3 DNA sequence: TGTGCCAGTAGTATTGATCAGGGAGGTTGGAACGAGCAGTACTTC. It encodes CASSIDQGGWNEQYF.

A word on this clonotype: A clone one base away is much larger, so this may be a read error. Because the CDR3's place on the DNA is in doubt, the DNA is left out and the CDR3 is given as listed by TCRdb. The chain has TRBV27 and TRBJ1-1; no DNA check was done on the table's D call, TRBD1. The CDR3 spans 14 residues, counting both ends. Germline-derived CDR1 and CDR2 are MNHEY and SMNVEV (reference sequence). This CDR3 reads CASSVGAGTAESFF.

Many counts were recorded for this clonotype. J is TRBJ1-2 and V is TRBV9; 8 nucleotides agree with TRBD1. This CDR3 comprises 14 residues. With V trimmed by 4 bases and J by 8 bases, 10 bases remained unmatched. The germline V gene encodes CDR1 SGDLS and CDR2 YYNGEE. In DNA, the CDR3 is TGTGCCAGCAGCCGGGGACAGGTGGTGGAGGGCTACACCTTC. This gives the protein CASSRGQVVEGYTF.